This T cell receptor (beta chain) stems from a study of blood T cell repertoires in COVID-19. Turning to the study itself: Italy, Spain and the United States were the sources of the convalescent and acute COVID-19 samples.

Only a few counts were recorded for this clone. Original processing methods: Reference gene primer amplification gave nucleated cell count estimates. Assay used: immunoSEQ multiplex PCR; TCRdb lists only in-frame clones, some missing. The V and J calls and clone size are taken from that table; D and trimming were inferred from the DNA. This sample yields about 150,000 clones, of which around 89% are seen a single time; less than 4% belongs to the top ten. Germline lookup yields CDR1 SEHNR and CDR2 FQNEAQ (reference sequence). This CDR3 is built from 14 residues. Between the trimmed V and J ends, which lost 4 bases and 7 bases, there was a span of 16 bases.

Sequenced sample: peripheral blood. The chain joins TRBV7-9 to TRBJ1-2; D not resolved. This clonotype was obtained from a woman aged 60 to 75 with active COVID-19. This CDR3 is CASSSGASPSGYTF. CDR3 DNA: TGTGCCAGCAGCTCGGGAGCCTCCCCTTCTGGCTACACCTTC. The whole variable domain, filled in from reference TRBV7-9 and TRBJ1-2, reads DTGVSQNPRHKITKRGQNVTFRCDPISEHNRLYWYRQTLGQGPEFLTYFQNEAQLEKSRLLSDRFSAERPKGSFSTLEIQRTEQGDSAMYLCASSSGASPSGYTFGSGTRLTVV.